What follows are 22 T cell receptor beta chains derived from one specimen sequenced in a study of blood T cell repertoires in COVID-19. Method: immunoSEQ multiplex PCR; TCRdb's copy keeps in-frame clones and lacks some. This table has some 240,000 clones, over 75% appearing once. The source material was peripheral blood. Receptors were obtained from a woman aged 70-85 years with COVID-19, enrolled during active disease.

Only one count was recorded for this clone. V usage is TRBV30 and J usage is TRBJ1-5; TRBD1 matches 7 bases. The junction had 9 bases not matched to a gene; V was cut back by 3 bases and J by 7 bases. This CDR3 contains 14 residues. Looked up from germline, CDR1 is GTSNPN and CDR2 is SVGIG (reference sequence). CDR3 sequence: CAWRGDRADQPQHF. DNA of the CDR3: TGTGCCTGGAGGGGCGACAGGGCGGACCAGCCCCAGCATTTT.

Written as DNA, the CDR3 is TGTGCCATCAGGGGGGACAGAGCCTACGAGCAGTACTTC. Amino acids: CAIRGDRAYEQYF. The chain joins TRBV10-3 to TRBJ2-7; 7 positions agree with TRBD1. CDR3 size: 13 residues. With 6 bases clipped from V and 2 bases from J, the junction kept 4 bases outside the gene matches. Germline-derived CDR1 and CDR2 are ENHRY and SYGVKD.

This chain links TRBV10-2 with TRBJ2-1, with a possible D match to TRBD2 (6 bases). CDR3 size: 14 residues. Trimming left V 8 bases short and J 6 bases short, with 17 bases between. Germline V gives CDR1 WSHSY, CDR2 SAAADI. CDR3 DNA sequence: TGCGCCAGCGGGGAGAGCAGGAGGGTCAATGAGCAGTTCTTC. Translated: CASGESRRVNEQFF.

V and J are TRBV7-9 and TRBJ1-1; D gene unclear. The CDR3 contains 13 residues. V lost 2 bases, J lost 2 bases, and 6 bases lay in between. Germline loops: CDR1 SEHNR, CDR2 FQNEAQ (reference sequence). The CDR3 sequence: CASSLQANTEAFF. The CDR3 nucleotides read TGTGCCAGCAGCTTACAGGCAAACACTGAAGCTTTCTTT.

The rearrangement uses TRBV5-6 and TRBJ1-1; D remains unclear. The ends were cut back, 0 bases at V and 7 bases at J, with 10 bases in the middle. The CDR3 has 13 residues. CDR1 is SGHDT and CDR2 is YYEEEE in the germline V gene. CDR3 residues: CASSLVYGNEAFF. The CDR3 DNA reads as TGTGCCAGCAGCTTGGTTTACGGGAATGAAGCTTTCTTT. Variable domain in full (rest from reference TRBV5-6 and TRBJ1-1): DAGVTQSPTHLIKTRGQQVTLRCSPKSGHDTVSWYQQALGQGPQFIFQYYEEEERQRGNFPDRFSGHQFPNYSSELNVNALLLGDSALYLCASSLVYGNEAFFGQGTRLTVV.

The V and J genes are TRBV7-3 and TRBJ1-6, with 10 bases that match TRBD1. CDR3 length: 16 residues. CDR1 SGHTA and CDR2 FQGTGA come from the germline V gene. J lost 9 bases, V lost 1 base, and 6 bases had no gene match. The CDR3 is CASSLMGQGSGSPLHF. The CDR3 DNA reads as TGTGCCAGCAGCTTAATGGGACAGGGGTCGGGTTCACCCCTCCACTTT.

The J gene is TRBJ1-1, the V gene TRBV19; 8 bases line up with TRBD1. J gave up 4 bases and V 4 bases, and 5 bases lay outside the gene matches. The CDR3 spans 14 residues. Germline V gene data show CDR1 as LNHDA and CDR2 as SQIVND (reference sequence). CDR3 amino acids: CASSTQGAGTEAFF. In DNA form, the CDR3 reads TGTGCCAGTAGTACCCAGGGGGCTGGCACTGAAGCTTTCTTT. The whole variable domain, remainder taken from reference TRBV19 and TRBJ1-1, is DGGITQSPKYLFRKEGQNVTLSCEQNLNHDAMYWYRQDPGQGLRLIYYSQIVNDFQKGDIAEGYSVSREKKESFPLTVTSAQKNPTAFYLCASSTQGAGTEAFFGQGTRLTVV.

The gene calls are TRBV4-2 and TRBJ2-7, with 9 bases identical to TRBD1. V shed 1 base, J shed 6 bases, and the junction held 7 bases outside the gene matches. Looked up from germline, CDR1 is LGHNA and CDR2 is YNFKEQ. The CDR3 sequence is 15 residues long. The CDR3 DNA reads as TGTGCCAGCAGCCAAGGGGTATGGACAGGGGCCGAGCAGTACTTC. Translated: CASSQGVWTGAEQYF.

The V and J genes are TRBV5-1 and TRBJ2-5; possibly TRBD1 for D (6 bases). V lost 6 bases to trimming and J lost 0 bases, with 12 bases between them. Germline-derived CDR1 and CDR2 are SGHRS and YFSETQ. This CDR3 is built from 14 residues. The CDR3 sequence is CASNPRDNQETQYF. DNA of the CDR3: TGCGCCAGCAACCCCCGGGACAACCAAGAGACCCAGTACTTC.

This clone was counted between two and nine times. This chain uses TRBV29-1 with TRBJ2-5, with D hard to call. V was trimmed by 3 bases and J by 2 bases, leaving 10 bases between them. CDR3 length: 13 amino acids. CDR1 and CDR2 (germline): SQVTM, ANQGSEA. The CDR3 nucleotides read TGCAGCGTTGACCCCCCAGGTCAAGAGACCCAGTACTTC. Protein product: CSVDPPGQETQYF.

The genes are TRBV29-1 and TRBJ2-1; 7 bases map to TRBD1. The CDR3 spans 14 residues. Germline V gene data show CDR1 as SQVTM and CDR2 as ANQGSEA. J was trimmed by 0 bases and V by 6 bases; bases with no gene match: 5. This CDR3 is CSVGTVRSYNEQFF. CDR3 nucleotides: TGCAGCGTAGGGACAGTGCGCTCCTACAATGAGCAGTTCTTC.

This sequence joins TRBV19 and TRBJ1-2; 9 bases agree with TRBD1. The J segment lost 8 bases and the V segment lost 6 bases, leaving 7 bases of the junction unmatched. This CDR3 region has 13 residues. Per germline, CDR1 LNHDA and CDR2 SQIVND (reference sequence). The CDR3 DNA reads TGTGCCAGTAGCGGTTCGACAGGGGGAGGCTACACCTTC. Translating it yields CASSGSTGGGYTF.

The chain combines TRBV7-8 with TRBJ1-2, with D possibly being TRBD1 (6 bases). Trimming took 1 base from V and 6 from J, leaving 21 bases between them. This CDR3 has 17 amino acids. From germline, CDR1 is SGHVS and CDR2 FQNEAQ. The CDR3 here is CASSLGGARGRVDGYTF. CDR3 coding DNA: TGTGCCAGCAGCTTAGGAGGAGCCAGGGGAAGGGTGGATGGCTACACCTTC.

This clone has just one count. The rearrangement uses TRBV6-6 and TRBJ1-4; possible D gene TRBD1, 5 bases. This CDR3 has 15 residues. Germline V lookup: CDR1 MNHNY, CDR2 SVGAGI (reference sequence). The V gene lost 7 bases and the J gene lost 4 bases, with 16 bases spanning the gap. The CDR3: CASTDPTESNEKLFF. The CDR3 coding sequence is TGTGCCAGCACCGACCCGACAGAGAGTAATGAAAAACTGTTTTTT.

CDR3 sequence reads: CASSYSQGPSYF. The CDR3 DNA is TGTGCCAGCAGTTACTCGCAAGGGCCTAGCTACTTC. V usage is TRBV6-2 or TRBV6-3 and J usage is TRBJ2-7, with a tentative D call TRBD2 (5 bases). V was cut by 0 bases and J by 13 bases, with 13 bases left in between. Germline CDR1 is MNHEY and CDR2 is SVGEGT. The CDR3 covers 12 residues.

This chain links TRBV7-3 with TRBJ2-1; 8 bases line up with TRBD1. Trimming cost V 3 bases and J 10 bases; bases outside gene matches: 11. CDR1 and CDR2 (germline): SGHTA, FQGTGA. CDR3 length: 15 residues. The CDR3 sequence is CASSFGPGQVAEQFF. The CDR3 DNA reads as TGTGCCAGCAGCTTTGGCCCGGGACAGGTGGCCGAGCAGTTCTTC.

In its sample, this clone was seen once. This chain joins TRBV11-2 and TRBJ2-7, with a tentative D call TRBD1 (5 bases). V shed 5 bases and J shed 3 bases, with 14 bases lying between them. Per germline, CDR1 SGHAT and CDR2 FQNNGV. The CDR3 consists of 14 residues. The chain's CDR3 is CASSPIGQGYEQYF. The CDR3, as DNA: TGTGCCAGCAGCCCGATTGGGCAGGGCTACGAGCAGTACTTC.

The chain combines TRBV5-1 with TRBJ1-2, with D possibly matching TRBD1 (5 bases). Trimming removed 2 bases at V and 0 bases at J, with 8 bases between. The CDR3 is 14 residues long. CDR1 and CDR2 (germline): SGHRS, YFSETQ. CDR3 DNA sequence: TGCGCCAGCAGCTTCGGGGGTACTAACTATGGCTACACCTTC. It codes for CASSFGGTNYGYTF.

The rearrangement uses TRBV24-1 and TRBJ2-7; D not resolved. Germline-derived CDR1 and CDR2 are KGHDR and SFDVKD. The CDR3 length is 15 residues. V was cut by 3 bases and J by 3 bases, with 14 bases left in between. The chain's CDR3 is CATSDPSRNGYEQYF. As DNA, the CDR3 is TGTGCCACCAGTGATCCCTCGAGGAATGGCTACGAGCAGTACTTC.

This chain connects TRBV18 to TRBJ1-1; 7 bases are shared with TRBD1. V shed 6 bases and J 3 bases; nucleotides not matched to a gene: 4. Germline V gene data show CDR1 as KGHSH and CDR2 as LQKENI. This CDR3 region has 13 residues. The CDR3 protein is CASSRQGDTEAFF. The CDR3 bases are TGTGCCAGCTCCCGGCAGGGGGACACTGAAGCTTTCTTT.

V gene TRBV5-6 combines with J gene TRBJ2-5; 10 nucleotides match TRBD1. CDR1 SGHDT and CDR2 YYEEEE come from the germline V gene. The CDR3 runs 16 residues. With 3 bases clipped from V and 3 bases from J, the junction kept 8 bases outside the gene matches. CDR3 in DNA: TGTGCCAGCAGCTCTGACAGGACAGGGGGGGAAGAGACCCAGTACTTC. This sequence encodes CASSSDRTGGEETQYF.

The rearrangement joins TRBV2 to TRBJ1-5; D is possibly TRBD1 (5 bases). The CDR3 covers 15 residues. Germline CDR1 and CDR2: SNHLY and FYNNEI. The V end was cut by 1 base, the J end by 6 bases, with 13 bases between. CDR3 protein: CASSEGGGSGQPQHF. As DNA, the CDR3 is TGTGCCAGCAGTGAAGGGGGGGGGAGTGGTCAGCCCCAGCATTTT.